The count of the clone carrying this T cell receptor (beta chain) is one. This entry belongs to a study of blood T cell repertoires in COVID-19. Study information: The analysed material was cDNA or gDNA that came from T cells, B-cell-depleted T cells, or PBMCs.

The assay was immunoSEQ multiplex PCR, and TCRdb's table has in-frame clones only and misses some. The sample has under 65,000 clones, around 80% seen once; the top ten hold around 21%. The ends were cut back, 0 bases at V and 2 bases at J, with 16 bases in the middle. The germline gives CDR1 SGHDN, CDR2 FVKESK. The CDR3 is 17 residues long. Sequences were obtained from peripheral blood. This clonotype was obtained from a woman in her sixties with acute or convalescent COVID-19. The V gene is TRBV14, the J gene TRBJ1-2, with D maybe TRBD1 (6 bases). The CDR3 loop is CASSQDPWSQGNYGYTF. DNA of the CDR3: TGTGCCAGCAGCCAAGACCCTTGGAGCCAGGGGAACTATGGCTACACCTTC.